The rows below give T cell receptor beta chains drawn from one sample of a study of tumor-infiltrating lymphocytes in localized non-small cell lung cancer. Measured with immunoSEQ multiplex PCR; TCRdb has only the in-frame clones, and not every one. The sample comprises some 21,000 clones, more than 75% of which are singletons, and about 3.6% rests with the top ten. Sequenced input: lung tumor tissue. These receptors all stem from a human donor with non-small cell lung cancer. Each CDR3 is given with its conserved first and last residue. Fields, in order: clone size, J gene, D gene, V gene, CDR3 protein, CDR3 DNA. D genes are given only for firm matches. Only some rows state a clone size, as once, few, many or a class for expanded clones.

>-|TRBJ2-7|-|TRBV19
CASSYRSGDEQYF
TGTGCCAGTAGTTACCGCAGCGGCGACGAGCAGTACTTC
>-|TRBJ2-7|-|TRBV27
CASSLYWGKDEQYF
TGTGCCAGCAGCCTATATTGGGGGAAGGACGAGCAGTACTTC
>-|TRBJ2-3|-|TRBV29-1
CSSVGLADTQYF
TGCAGCTCGGTTGGGCTAGCGGATACGCAGTATTTT
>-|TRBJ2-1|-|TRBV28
CASSLGLLNEQFF
TGTGCCAGCAGTCTGGGACTTCTCAATGAGCAGTTCTTC
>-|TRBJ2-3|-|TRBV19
CASSMSGSTADTQYF
TGTGCCAGTAGTATGTCCGGGAGTACGGCAGATACGCAGTATTTT
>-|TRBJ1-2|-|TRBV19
CASSNDRNYGYTF
TGTGCCAGTAGTAACGACAGGAACTATGGCTACACCTTC
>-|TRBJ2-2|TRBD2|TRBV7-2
CASSPRGGRVTGELFF
TGTGCCAGCAGCCCTCGTGGCGGGAGGGTCACCGGGGAGCTGTTTTTT
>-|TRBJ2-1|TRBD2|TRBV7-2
CASSLTSGTYNEQFF
TGTGCCAGCAGCTTAACTAGCGGTACCTACAATGAGCAGTTCTTC
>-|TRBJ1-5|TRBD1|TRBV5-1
CASSLAAGGKGEPQHF
TGCGCCAGCAGCTTGGCTGCAGGGGGCAAGGGGGAGCCCCAGCATTTT
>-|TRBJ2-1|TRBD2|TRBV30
CAWRLARHNEQFF
TGTGCCTGGAGACTAGCGCGACACAATGAGCAGTTCTTC
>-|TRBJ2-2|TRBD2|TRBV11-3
CASSSGGLGGELFF
TGTGCCAGCAGCTCGGGAGGGTTAGGCGGGGAGCTGTTTTTT
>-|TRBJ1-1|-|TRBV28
CASKGGLGGMNTEAFF
TGTGCCAGCAAGGGGGGTTTGGGCGGAATGAACACTGAAGCTTTCTTT
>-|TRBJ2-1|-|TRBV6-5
CASSYRLGGHNEQFF
TGTGCCAGCAGTTACCGGCTAGGTGGACACAATGAGCAGTTCTTC
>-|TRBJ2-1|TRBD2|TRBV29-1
CSVEGGTSGVEWGYNEQFF
TGCAGCGTTGAAGGGGGGACTAGCGGAGTCGAGTGGGGTTACAATGAGCAGTTCTTC
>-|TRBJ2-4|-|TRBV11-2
CASSSGETPVNIQYF
TGTGCCAGCAGCTCCGGAGAGACCCCGGTTAACATTCAGTACTTC
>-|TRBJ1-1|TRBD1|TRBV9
CASSLTGGDTEAFF
TGTGCCAGCAGCCTCACAGGGGGTGACACTGAAGCTTTCTTT
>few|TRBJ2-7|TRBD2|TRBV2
CASIREGYEQYF
TGTGCCAGCATCCGGGAGGGCTACGAGCAGTACTTC
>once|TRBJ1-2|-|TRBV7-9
CASSLGDTGTGNYGYTF
TGTGCCAGCAGCTTAGGGGACACGGGAACGGGAAACTATGGCTACACCTTC
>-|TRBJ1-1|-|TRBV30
CAWRVHVRAFF
TGTGCCTGGAGGGTTCATGTAAGGGCTTTCTTT
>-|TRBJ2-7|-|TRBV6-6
CASSLTGIEQYF
TGTGCCAGCAGTTTAACAGGGATCGAGCAGTACTTC
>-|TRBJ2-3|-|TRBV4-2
CASSPTLDTQYF
TGTGCCAGCAGTCCAACGTTAGATACGCAGTATTTT
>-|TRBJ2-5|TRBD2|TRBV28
CASSLRRTSGPPTETQYF
TGTGCCAGCAGTTTACGTCGTACTAGCGGGCCACCCACGGAGACCCAGTACTTC
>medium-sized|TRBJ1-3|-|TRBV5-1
CASSLGGTSSGNTIYF
TGCGCCAGCAGCTTGGGTGGGACCAGCTCTGGAAACACCATATATTTT
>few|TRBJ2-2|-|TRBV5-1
CASSLVEIGTGELFF
TGCGCCAGCAGCTTGGTGGAGATTGGCACCGGGGAGCTGTTTTTT
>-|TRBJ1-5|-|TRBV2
CASSEQHRQPQHF
TGTGCCAGCAGTGAACAGCACCGTCAGCCCCAGCATTTT
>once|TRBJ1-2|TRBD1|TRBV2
CASSSTGQGGYTF
TGTGCCAGCAGTTCAACGGGACAGGGGGGCTACACCTTC
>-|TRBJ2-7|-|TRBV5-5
CASSLGESEYF
TGTGCCAGCAGCTTGGGGGAAAGTGAGTACTTC
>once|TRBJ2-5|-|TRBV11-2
CASSPSWGSYQETQYF
TGTGCCAGCAGCCCCTCCTGGGGGTCCTACCAAGAGACCCAGTACTTC
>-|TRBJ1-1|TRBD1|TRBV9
CASSVDRGGTEAFF
TGTGCCAGCAGCGTAGACAGGGGTGGCACTGAAGCTTTCTTT
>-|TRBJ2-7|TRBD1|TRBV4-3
CASSQDLTGTSYEQYF
TGCGCCAGCAGCCAGGATTTGACAGGGACCTCCTACGAGCAGTACTTC
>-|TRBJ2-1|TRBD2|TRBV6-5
CASRTSGRAYNEQFF
TGTGCCAGCAGAACTAGCGGGAGGGCCTACAATGAGCAGTTCTTC
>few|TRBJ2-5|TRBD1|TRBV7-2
CASSSGQGSSETQYF
TGTGCCAGCAGCTCGGGACAGGGGAGTTCGGAGACCCAGTACTTC
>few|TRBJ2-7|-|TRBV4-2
CASMGAGSSYEQYF
TGTGCCAGCATGGGGGCGGGAAGCTCCTACGAGCAGTACTTC
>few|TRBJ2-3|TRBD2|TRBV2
CASSEEAGGPADTQYF
TGTGCCAGCAGTGAGGAGGCGGGAGGGCCTGCAGATACGCAGTATTTT
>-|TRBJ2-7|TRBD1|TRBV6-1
CASSGGQGEDEQYF
TGTGCCAGCAGTGGGGGACAGGGGGAAGACGAGCAGTACTTC
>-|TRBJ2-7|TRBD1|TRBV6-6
CASRPEGTGTYEQYF
TGTGCCAGCAGACCCGAAGGGACAGGGACCTACGAGCAGTACTTC
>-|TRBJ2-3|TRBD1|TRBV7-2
CASSLVDRVGTDTQYF
TGTGCCAGCAGCTTAGTCGACAGGGTCGGAACAGATACGCAGTATTTT
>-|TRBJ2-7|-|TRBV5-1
CASSLLGDYEQYF
TGCGCCAGCAGCCTCTTAGGGGACTACGAGCAGTACTTC